A single sample is the source of the 10 T cell receptor beta chains below, sequenced in a study of memory CD8 T cells in hepatitis C reinfection. Noted time point: peak reinfection, 3 to 8 weeks after reinfection detection. No in vitro expansion preceded TCR sequencing of the sorted cells. Profiled with immunoSEQ multiplex PCR; TCRdb holds only in-frame clones, not every one. The sample carries 44,000 or so clones, over 75% recorded once. Sequences were obtained from naive CD8+ T cells sorted from blood. These receptor sequences come from a man aged 18 to 30 with hepatitis C virus infection.

The CDR3 nucleotides read TGTGCCAGCTCCTGGGACAGCGTGCGAACTGGGGCCAACGTCCTGACTTTC. Amino acid sequence: CASSWDSVRTGANVLTF. V is TRBV2 and J is TRBJ2-6; 7 bases are shared with TRBD1. Germline lookup yields CDR1 SNHLY and CDR2 FYNNEI. This CDR3 is built from 17 residues. With V trimmed by 8 bases and J by 2 bases, 12 bases remained unmatched.

The chain links TRBV5-6 to TRBJ2-2, with 10 bases aligning to TRBD2. J lost 7 bases, V lost 0 bases, and 6 bases had no gene match. The CDR3 is 16 residues long. Per germline, CDR1 SGHDT and CDR2 YYEEEE. The CDR3 DNA follows: TGTGCCAGCAGCTTGGCGAGCGGGGGGGCTTTCGGGGAGCTGTTTTTT. Translated, it gives CASSLASGGAFGELFF.

This clone has more than one count but fewer than ten. The genes are TRBV5-6 and TRBJ1-1, with 7 bases that match TRBD1. V lost 5 bases to trimming and J lost 1 base; unmatched junction nucleotides: 2. Germline V gene sequence: CDR1 SGHDT, CDR2 YYEEEE. This CDR3 region has 13 residues. The CDR3 DNA is TGTGCCAGCAGGGGACAGACGAACACTGAAGCTTTCTTT. This translates into CASRGQTNTEAFF.

This clone was counted once. J is TRBJ2-7 and V is TRBV28; 8 nucleotides agree with TRBD1. The V gene end was trimmed by 6 bases and the J gene end by 5 bases; junction bases not matched to a gene: 6. CDR3 length: 13 amino acids. The germline V gene has CDR1 MDHEN and CDR2 SYDVKM. The CDR3 protein is CASSPSGGHEQYF. CDR3 in DNA: TGTGCCAGCAGCCCTTCAGGGGGCCACGAGCAGTACTTC.

This chain links TRBV19 with TRBJ2-3; the D gene is possibly TRBD1 (6 bases). V was cut by 4 bases and J by 0 bases, with 11 bases left in between. Germline CDR1 reads LNHDA; CDR2 reads SQIVND (reference sequence). CDR3 length equals 15 residues. The CDR3 DNA reads TGTGCCAGTAGTAGAGGACAGTTTAGCACAGATACGCAGTATTTT. Encoded protein: CASSRGQFSTDTQYF.

The chain couples TRBV5-1 to TRBJ1-3, with 8 positions matching TRBD1. After removal of 8 bases from V and 5 bases from J, the junction contained 9 bases not matched to a gene. Germline V CDR1 and CDR2: SGHRS, YFSETQ. CDR3 length equals 14 residues. The CDR3 coding sequence is TGCGCCAGAGATCCAACAGGGGGAAGAAACACCATATATTTT. Encoded protein: CARDPTGGRNTIYF.

The chain is built from TRBV10-3 and TRBJ1-1; TRBD1 agrees at 11 bases. The length of the CDR3 is 15 residues. Germline V gives CDR1 ENHRY, CDR2 SYGVKD. V lost 2 bases to trimming and J lost 4 bases; unmatched junction nucleotides: 3. DNA of the CDR3: TGTGCCATCAGTGAGGGACAGGGGGCGATCACTGAAGCTTTCTTT. Translating it yields CAISEGQGAITEAFF.

The rearrangement joins TRBV4-3 to TRBJ2-3; the match to TRBD1 covers 10 bases. Trimming took 0 bases from V and 3 from J; bases not matched to a gene: 9. This CDR3 contains 18 residues. Germline V CDR1 and CDR2: LGHNA, YSLEER. The CDR3 region has the DNA TGCGCCAGCAGCCAAGACGAAACCGGGACAGGGGCAACAGATACGCAGTATTTT. Residues: CASSQDETGTGATDTQYF.

The J gene is TRBJ1-5, the V gene TRBV15; a weak D match, TRBD1 (6 bases). Germline CDR1 is LNHNV and CDR2 is YYDKDF (reference sequence). CDR3 length: 17 residues. V gave up 0 bases and J gave up 4 bases, with 16 bases separating them. The CDR3 nucleotides read TGTGCCACCAGCAGAGATCGGGGGGACATTACAAATCAGCCCCAGCATTTT. This gives the protein CATSRDRGDITNQPQHF.

This clone was recorded a few times. The chain is built from TRBV29-1 and TRBJ1-1; possible D gene TRBD1, 5 bases. The CDR3 has 14 residues. Germline lookup yields CDR1 SQVTM and CDR2 ANQGSEA. Trimming pared 4 bases from V and 2 bases from J, leaving 14 bases between. CDR3 bases: TGCAGCGTTGGAGCAGCGACAGACAACACTGAAGCTTTCTTT. Its protein product is CSVGAATDNTEAFF.